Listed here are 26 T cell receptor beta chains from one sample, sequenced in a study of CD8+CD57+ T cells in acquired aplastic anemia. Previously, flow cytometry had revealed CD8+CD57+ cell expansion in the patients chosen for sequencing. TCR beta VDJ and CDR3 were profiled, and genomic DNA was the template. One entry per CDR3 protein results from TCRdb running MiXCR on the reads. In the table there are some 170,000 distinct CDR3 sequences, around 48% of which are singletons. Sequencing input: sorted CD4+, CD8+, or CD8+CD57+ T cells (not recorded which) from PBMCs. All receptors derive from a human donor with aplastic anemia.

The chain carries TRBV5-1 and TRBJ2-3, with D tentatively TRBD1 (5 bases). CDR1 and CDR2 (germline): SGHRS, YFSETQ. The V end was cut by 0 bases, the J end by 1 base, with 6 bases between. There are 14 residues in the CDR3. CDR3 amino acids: CASSLAGRTDTQYF. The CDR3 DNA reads TGCGCCAGCAGCTTGGCAGGGCGCACAGATACGCAGTATTTT.

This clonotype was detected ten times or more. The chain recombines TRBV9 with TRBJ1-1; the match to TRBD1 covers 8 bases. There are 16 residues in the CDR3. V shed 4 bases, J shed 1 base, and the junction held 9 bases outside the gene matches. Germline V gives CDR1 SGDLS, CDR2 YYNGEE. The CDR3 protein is CASSLMAGTGNTEAFF. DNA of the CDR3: TGTGCCAGCAGCCTTATGGCTGGGACAGGGAACACTGAAGCTTTCTTT. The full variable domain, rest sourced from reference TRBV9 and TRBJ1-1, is DSGVTQTPKHLITATGQRVTLRCSPRSGDLSVYWYQQSLDQGLQFLIQYYNGEERAKGNILERFSAQQFPDLHSELNLSSLELGDSALYFCASSLMAGTGNTEAFFGQGTRLTVV.

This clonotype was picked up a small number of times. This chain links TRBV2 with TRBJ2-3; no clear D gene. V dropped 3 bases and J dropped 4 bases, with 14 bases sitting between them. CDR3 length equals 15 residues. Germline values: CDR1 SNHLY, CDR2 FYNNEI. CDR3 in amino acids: CASSDWQLDADTQYF. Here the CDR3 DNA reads TGTGCCAGCAGTGATTGGCAGCTTGATGCAGATACGCAGTATTTT.

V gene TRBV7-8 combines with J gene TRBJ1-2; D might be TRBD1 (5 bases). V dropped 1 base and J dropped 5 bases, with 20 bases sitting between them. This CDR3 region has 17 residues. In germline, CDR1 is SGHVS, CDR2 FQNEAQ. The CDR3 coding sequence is TGTGCCAGCAGCTTAGACCCACAAGGGTGGGGGTTGTATGGCTACACCTTC. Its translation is CASSLDPQGWGLYGYTF.

CDR3 sequence reads: CASSLEVGAYQYNEQFF. In DNA, the CDR3 is TGCGCCAGCAGCTTGGAGGTGGGGGCGTACCAATACAATGAGCAGTTCTTC. This sequence joins TRBV5-1 and TRBJ2-1; a possible D gene is TRBD1 (6 bases). Germline lookup yields CDR1 SGHRS and CDR2 YFSETQ. This CDR3 contains 17 residues. V lost 0 bases to trimming and J lost 4 bases, with 17 bases between them.

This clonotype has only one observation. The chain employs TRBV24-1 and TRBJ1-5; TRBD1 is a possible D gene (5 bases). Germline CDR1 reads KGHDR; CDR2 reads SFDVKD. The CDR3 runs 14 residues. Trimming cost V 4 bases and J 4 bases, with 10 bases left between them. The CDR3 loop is CATSERGGNQPQHF. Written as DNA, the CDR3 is TGTGCCACCAGTGAACGGGGGGGTAATCAGCCCCAGCATTTT.

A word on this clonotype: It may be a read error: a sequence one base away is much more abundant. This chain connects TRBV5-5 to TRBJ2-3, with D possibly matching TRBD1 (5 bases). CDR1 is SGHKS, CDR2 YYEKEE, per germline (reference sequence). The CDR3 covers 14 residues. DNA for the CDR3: TGTGCCAGCAGCTTGGAAGGATTAGGGGATACGCATTATTTT. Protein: CASSLEGLGDTHYF.

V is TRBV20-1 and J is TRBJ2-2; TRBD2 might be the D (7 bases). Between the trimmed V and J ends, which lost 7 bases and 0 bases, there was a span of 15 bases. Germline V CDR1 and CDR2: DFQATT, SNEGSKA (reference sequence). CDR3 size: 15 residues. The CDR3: CSVPRGGPNTGELFF. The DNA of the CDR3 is TGCAGTGTCCCGAGGGGGGGCCCGAACACCGGGGAGCTGTTTTTT.

CDR3 nucleotides: TGCAGTTTGGGGGCGGGGGGTCTCTACGAGCAGTACTTC. This translates into CSLGAGGLYEQYF. The chain uses TRBV20-1 and TRBJ2-7, with 8 bases fitting TRBD2. The germline V gene has CDR1 DFQATT and CDR2 SNEGSKA (reference sequence). With V trimmed by 8 bases and J by 3 bases, 9 bases remained unmatched. This CDR3 is 13 amino acids long.

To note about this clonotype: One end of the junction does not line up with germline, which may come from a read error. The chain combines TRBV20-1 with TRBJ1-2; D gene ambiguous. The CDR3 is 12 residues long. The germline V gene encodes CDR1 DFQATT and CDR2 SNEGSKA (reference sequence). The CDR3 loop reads CSARTTSYGHTF. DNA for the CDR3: TGCAGTGCTAGGACCACTAGCTATGGCCACACCTTC.

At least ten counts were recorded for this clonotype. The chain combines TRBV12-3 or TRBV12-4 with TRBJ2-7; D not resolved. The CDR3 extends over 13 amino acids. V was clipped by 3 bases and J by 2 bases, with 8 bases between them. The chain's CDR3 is CASSLEATYEQYF. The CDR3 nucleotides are TGTGCCAGCAGTTTGGAAGCAACCTACGAGCAGTACTTC.

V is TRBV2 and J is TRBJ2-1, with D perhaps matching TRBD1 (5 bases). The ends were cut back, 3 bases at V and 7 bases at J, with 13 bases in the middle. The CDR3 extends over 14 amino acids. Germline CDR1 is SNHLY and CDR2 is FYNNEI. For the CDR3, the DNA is TGTGCCAGCAGTGAGACAGAGCAGAGGAATGAGCAGTTCTTC. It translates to CASSETEQRNEQFF.

CDR3: CASSMYEQYF. The CDR3 DNA follows: TGTGCCAGCAGCATGTACGAGCAGTACTTC. The chain has TRBV7-3 and TRBJ2-7; D not certain. The germline gives CDR1 SGHTA, CDR2 FQGTGA. Trimming took 5 bases from V and 4 from J, leaving 3 bases between them. This CDR3 spans 10 amino acids.

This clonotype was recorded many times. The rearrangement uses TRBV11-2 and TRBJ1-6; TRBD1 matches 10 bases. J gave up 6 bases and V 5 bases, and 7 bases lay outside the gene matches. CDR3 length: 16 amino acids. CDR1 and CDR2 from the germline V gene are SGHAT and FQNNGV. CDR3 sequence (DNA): TGTGCCAGCAGCCTAGGGGGACAGGGGTCTAATTCACCCCTCCACTTT. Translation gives CASSLGGQGSNSPLHF.

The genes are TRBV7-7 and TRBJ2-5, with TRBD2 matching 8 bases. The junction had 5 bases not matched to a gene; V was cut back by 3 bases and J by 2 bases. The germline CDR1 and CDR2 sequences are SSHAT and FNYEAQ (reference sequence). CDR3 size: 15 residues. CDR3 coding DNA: TGTGCCAGCAGCTTCCAGCGGGGGAGGCAAGAGACCCAGTACTTC. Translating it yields CASSFQRGRQETQYF.

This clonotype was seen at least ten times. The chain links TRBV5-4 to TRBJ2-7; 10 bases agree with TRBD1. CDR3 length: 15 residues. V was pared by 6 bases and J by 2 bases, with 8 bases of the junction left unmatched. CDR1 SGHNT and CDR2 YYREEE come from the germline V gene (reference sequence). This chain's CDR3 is CASNSGGQGTYEQYF. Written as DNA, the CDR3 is TGTGCCAGCAACAGCGGGGGACAGGGGACCTACGAGCAGTACTTC.

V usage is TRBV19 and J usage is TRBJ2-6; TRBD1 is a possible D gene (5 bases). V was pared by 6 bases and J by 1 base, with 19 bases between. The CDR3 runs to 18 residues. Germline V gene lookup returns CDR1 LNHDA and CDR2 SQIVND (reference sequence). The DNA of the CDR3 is TGTGCCAGTAGCCCTTGGGGCTCTAAAGAATCTGGGGCCAACGTCCTGACTTTC. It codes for CASSPWGSKESGANVLTF.

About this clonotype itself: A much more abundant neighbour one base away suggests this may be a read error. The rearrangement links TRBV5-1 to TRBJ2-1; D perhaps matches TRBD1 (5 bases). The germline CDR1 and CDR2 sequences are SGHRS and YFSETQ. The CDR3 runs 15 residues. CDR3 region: CANSFFDSAPNEQFF. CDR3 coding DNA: TGCGCCAACAGCTTCTTTGACAGTGCCCCCAATGAGCAGTTCTTC.

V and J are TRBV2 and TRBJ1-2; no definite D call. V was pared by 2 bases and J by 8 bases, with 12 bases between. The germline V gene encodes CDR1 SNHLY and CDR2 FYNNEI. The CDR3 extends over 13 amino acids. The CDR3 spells CASSEFGEGGYTF. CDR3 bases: TGTGCCAGCAGTGAATTCGGGGAGGGAGGCTACACCTTC.

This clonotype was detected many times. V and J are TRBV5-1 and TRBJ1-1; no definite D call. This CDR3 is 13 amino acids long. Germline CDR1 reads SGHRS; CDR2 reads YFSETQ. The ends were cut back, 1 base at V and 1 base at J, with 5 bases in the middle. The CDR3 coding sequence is TGCGCCAGCAGCTTGTGGGGGAACACTGAAGCTTTCTTT. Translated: CASSLWGNTEAFF.

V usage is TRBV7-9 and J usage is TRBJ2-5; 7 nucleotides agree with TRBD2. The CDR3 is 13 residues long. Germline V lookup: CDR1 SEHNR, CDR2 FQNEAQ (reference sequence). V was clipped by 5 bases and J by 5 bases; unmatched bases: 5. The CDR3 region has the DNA TGTGCCAGCAGCACTGGGAGGGCCGAGACCCAGTACTTC. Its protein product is CASSTGRAETQYF.

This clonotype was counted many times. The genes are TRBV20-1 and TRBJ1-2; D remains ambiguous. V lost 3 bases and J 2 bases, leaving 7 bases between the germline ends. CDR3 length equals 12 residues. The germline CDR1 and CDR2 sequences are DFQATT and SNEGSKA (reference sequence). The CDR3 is CSASLENYGYTF. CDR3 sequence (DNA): TGCAGTGCTAGTCTGGAAAACTATGGCTACACCTTC.

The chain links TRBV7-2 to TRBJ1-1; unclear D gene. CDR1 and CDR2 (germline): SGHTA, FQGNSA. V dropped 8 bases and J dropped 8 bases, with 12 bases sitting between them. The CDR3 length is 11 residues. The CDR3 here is CASARTSEAFF. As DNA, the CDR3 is TGTGCCAGCGCAAGAACAAGCGAAGCTTTCTTT.

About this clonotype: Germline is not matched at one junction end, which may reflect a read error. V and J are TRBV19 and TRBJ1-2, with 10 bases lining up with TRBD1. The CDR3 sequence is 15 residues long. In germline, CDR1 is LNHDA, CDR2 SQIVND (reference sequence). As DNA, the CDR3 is TGTGCCAGTAGTATAGATCGGGACAGGGGCTATGGCCACACCTTC. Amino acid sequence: CASSIDRDRGYGHTF. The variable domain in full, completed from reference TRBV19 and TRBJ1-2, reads DGGITQSPKYLFRKEGQNVTLSCEQNLNHDAMYWYRQDPGQGLRLIYYSQIVNDFQKGDIAEGYSVSREKKESFPLTVTSAQKNPTAFYLCASSIDRDRGYGHTFGSGTRLTVV.

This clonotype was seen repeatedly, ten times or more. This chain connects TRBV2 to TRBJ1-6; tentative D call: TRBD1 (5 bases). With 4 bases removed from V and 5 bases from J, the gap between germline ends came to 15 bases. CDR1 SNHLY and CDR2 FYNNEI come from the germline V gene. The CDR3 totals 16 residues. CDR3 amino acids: CASSGGAGTNNSPLHF. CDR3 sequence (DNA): TGTGCCAGCAGTGGTGGAGCAGGGACTAATAATTCACCCCTCCACTTT.

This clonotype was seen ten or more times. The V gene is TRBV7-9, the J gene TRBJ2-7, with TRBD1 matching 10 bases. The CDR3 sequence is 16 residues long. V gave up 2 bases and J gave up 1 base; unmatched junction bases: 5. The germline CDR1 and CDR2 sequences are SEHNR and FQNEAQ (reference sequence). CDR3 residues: CASSLSLGQGSYEQYF. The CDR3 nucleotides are TGTGCCAGCAGCTTAAGCCTGGGACAGGGGTCCTACGAGCAGTACTTC.